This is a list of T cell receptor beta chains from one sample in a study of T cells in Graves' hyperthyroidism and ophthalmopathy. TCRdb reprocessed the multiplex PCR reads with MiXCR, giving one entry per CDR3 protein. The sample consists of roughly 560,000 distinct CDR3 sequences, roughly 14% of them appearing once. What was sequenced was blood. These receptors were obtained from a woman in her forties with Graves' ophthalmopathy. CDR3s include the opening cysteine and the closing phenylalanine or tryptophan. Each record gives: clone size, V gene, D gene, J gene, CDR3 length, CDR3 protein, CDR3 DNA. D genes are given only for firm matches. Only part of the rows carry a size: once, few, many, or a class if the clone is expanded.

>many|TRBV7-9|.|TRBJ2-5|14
CASSLVDGQETQYF
TGTGCCAGCAGCTTAGTAGACGGTCAAGAGACCCAGTACTTC
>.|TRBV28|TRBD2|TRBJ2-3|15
CASSSGLAGGDTQYF
TGTGCCAGCAGTTCCGGACTAGCGGGAGGAGATACGCAGTATTTT
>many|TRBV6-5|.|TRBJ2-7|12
CASSYSIDEQYF
TGTGCCAGCAGTTACTCTATTGACGAGCAGTACTTC
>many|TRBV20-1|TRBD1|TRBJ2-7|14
CSARPDRGFNEQYF
TGCAGTGCTAGACCGGACAGGGGGTTTAACGAGCAGTACTTC
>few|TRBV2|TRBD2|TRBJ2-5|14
CASRAGGPEETQYF
TGTGCCAGCAGGGCGGGAGGGCCTGAGGAGACCCAGTACTTC
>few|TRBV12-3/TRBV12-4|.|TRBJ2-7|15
CASSLRDTPNYEQYF
TGTGCCAGCAGTTTAAGGGACACCCCTAACTACGAGCAGTACTTC
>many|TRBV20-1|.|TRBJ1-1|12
CSASRQNIEAFF
TGCAGTGCTTCCCGACAGAACATTGAAGCTTTCTTT
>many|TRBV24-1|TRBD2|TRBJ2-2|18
CATSDLPGTSGKTGELFF
TGTGCCACCAGTGATTTACCCGGGACTAGCGGGAAAACCGGGGAGCTGTTTTTT
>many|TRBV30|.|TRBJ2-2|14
CASTRVGDTGELFF
TGTGCCTCTACCCGGGTAGGGGACACCGGGGAGCTGTTTTTT
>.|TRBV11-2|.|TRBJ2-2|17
CASSQLGRMANTGELFF
TGTGCCAGCAGCCAGCTGGGCCGTATGGCGAACACCGGGGAGCTGTTTTTT
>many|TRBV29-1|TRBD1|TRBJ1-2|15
CSVPFDRVIPQRYTF
TGCAGCGTTCCTTTCGACAGGGTCATTCCCCAGCGCTACACCTTC
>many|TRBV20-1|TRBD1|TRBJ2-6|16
CSAREPGQEGANVLTF
TGCAGTGCTAGAGAACCGGGACAGGAGGGAGCCAACGTCCTGACTTTC
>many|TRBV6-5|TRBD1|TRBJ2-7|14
CASSSGQIMSEQYF
TGTGCCAGCAGTTCGGGACAGATCATGAGCGAGCAGTACTTC
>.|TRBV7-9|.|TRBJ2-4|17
CASSSGDLTGAKNIQYF
TGTGCCAGCAGCTCCGGGGATCTGACTGGAGCCAAAAACATTCAGTACTTC
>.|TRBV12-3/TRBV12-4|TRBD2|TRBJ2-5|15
CASNPWGGGVETQYF
TGTGCCAGCAACCCGTGGGGGGGAGGAGTAGAGACCCAGTACTTC
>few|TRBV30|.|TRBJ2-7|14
CAWSAGDVYYEQYF
TGTGCCTGGAGTGCCGGGGACGTATATTACGAGCAGTACTTC
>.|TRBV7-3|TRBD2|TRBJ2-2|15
CASSLAIAGNGELFF
TGTGCCAGCAGCTTAGCAATAGCGGGAAACGGGGAGCTGTTTTTT
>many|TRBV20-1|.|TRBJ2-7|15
CSARDWAGSSYEQYF
TGCAGTGCTAGAGATTGGGCGGGAAGCTCCTACGAGCAGTACTTC
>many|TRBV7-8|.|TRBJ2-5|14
CASSPKAFQETQYF
TGTGCCAGCAGCCCCAAGGCCTTTCAAGAGACCCAGTACTTC
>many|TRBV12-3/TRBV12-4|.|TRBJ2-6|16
CASSSPSVAGANVLTF
TGTGCCAGCAGTTCCCCTTCAGTGGCTGGGGCCAACGTCCTGACTTTC
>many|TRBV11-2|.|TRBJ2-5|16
CASSLGLLGAQETQYF
TGTGCCAGCAGCTTAGGCCTCCTCGGAGCACAAGAGACCCAGTACTTC
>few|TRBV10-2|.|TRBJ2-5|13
CASSVDLRGTQYF
TGCGCCAGCAGTGTGGACTTACGGGGGACCCAGTACTTC
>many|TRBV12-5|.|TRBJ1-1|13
CASAAQGFTEAFF
TGTGCTAGTGCCGCACAGGGTTTCACTGAAGCTTTCTTT
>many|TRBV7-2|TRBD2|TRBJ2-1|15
CASSLWAGGVNEQFF
TGTGCCAGCAGCTTATGGGCGGGAGGGGTCAATGAGCAGTTCTTC
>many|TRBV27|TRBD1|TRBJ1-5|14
CASSARGFNQPQHF
TGTGCCAGCAGTGCCAGGGGGTTCAATCAGCCCCAGCATTTT
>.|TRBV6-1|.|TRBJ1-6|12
CASSEENSPLHF
TGTGCCAGCAGTGAAGAAAATTCACCCCTCCACTTT
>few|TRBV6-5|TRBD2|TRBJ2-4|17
CASSYRQREGLGNIQYF
TGTGCCAGCAGTTACCGTCAGCGGGAGGGCCTAGGGAACATTCAGTACTTC
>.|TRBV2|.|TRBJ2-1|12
CASRERDDEQFF
TGTGCCAGCAGAGAAAGGGATGATGAGCAGTTCTTC
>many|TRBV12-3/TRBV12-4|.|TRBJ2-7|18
CASSRAGWASGGGYEQYF
TGTGCCAGCAGTCGCGCAGGATGGGCTAGCGGAGGGGGGTACGAGCAGTACTTC
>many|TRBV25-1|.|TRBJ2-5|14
CASSAAGRQETQYF
TGTGCCAGCAGTGCGGCGGGACGCCAAGAGACCCAGTACTTC
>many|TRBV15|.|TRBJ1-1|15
CATSRDRARRSEAFF
TGTGCCACCAGCAGAGATCGGGCGCGGCGCAGTGAAGCTTTCTTT
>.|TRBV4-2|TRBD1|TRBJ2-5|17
CASSQGGQGLSQETQYF
TGTGCCAGCAGCCAAGGAGGACAGGGGCTGTCGCAAGAGACCCAGTACTTC